Below, 21 T cell receptor beta chains from the same sample are listed, as sequenced in a study of cytomegalovirus exposure and HLA in healthy donors (dated 2017 in TCRdb). The library relied on the immunoSEQ multiplex PCR assay. TCRdb stores this immuneACCESS table with in-frame sequences only. Part of the clones is absent; in the studies checked, under half of the shortfall reflects unresolved V genes, and no reason is known for the rest. This sample lists roughly 260,000 clones; around 89% were detected once. The leading ten clones occupy 0.3% to 0.4% of the sample. The sequenced sample was PBMCs. These TCRs come from a young woman in good health and CMV-seronegative.

The chain is built from TRBV7-3 and TRBJ2-7, with D tentatively TRBD1 (5 bases). Germline CDR1 reads SGHTA; CDR2 reads FQGTGA. This CDR3 is built from 17 residues. Deletions cut 1 base from V and 5 bases from J, with 21 bases between. CDR3 nucleotides: TGTGCCAGCAGCTTAAATCCCCGGGCAGGGCGGTTCGACGAGCAGTACTTC. Protein product: CASSLNPRAGRFDEQYF.

The rearrangement links TRBV7-9 to TRBJ1-1; 8 nucleotides match TRBD1. The V and J ends lost 4 bases and 4 bases, in that order; junction bases with no gene match: 8. CDR1 SEHNR and CDR2 FQNEAQ come from the germline V gene (reference sequence). This CDR3 is built from 15 residues. CDR3 sequence reads: CASSSPGTGATEAFF. The CDR3 DNA reads as TGTGCCAGCAGCTCGCCCGGGACAGGAGCCACTGAAGCTTTCTTT.

Only a few counts were recorded for this clone. The gene calls are TRBV10-1 and TRBJ1-5; tentatively, D is TRBD1 (6 bases). The germline V and J ends were trimmed by 6 bases and 1 base, with 7 bases remaining between them. This CDR3 region has 13 residues. Per germline, CDR1 WNHNN and CDR2 SYGVQD (reference sequence). CDR3 amino acids: CASSGTSNQPQHF. CDR3 sequence (DNA): TGCGCCAGCAGCGGGACAAGCAATCAGCCCCAGCATTTT.

The chain combines TRBV7-8 with TRBJ2-1; weak D call: TRBD2 (5 bases). This CDR3 spans 15 amino acids. In germline, CDR1 is SGHVS, CDR2 FQNEAQ. Trimming took off 3 bases at V and 5 bases at J, with 14 bases between the two ends. CDR3 DNA: TGTGCCAGCAGCTTCGGCCCTGAGGGTAACAATGAGCAGTTCTTC. Protein: CASSFGPEGNNEQFF.

This chain joins TRBV5-1 and TRBJ2-7; 8 nucleotides match TRBD2. J lost 5 bases, V lost 4 bases, and 5 bases had no gene match. The CDR3 spans 13 residues. From germline, CDR1 is SGHRS and CDR2 YFSETQ. For the CDR3, the DNA is TGCGCCAGCAGCCCGGGGGGGACCAACGAGCAGTACTTC. Protein: CASSPGGTNEQYF.

The genes are TRBV6-6 and TRBJ1-4, with 7 bases aligning to TRBD1. The V gene's germline CDR1 is MNHNY and CDR2 SVGAGI (reference sequence). V was clipped by 7 bases and J by 5 bases; unmatched bases: 10. The CDR3 consists of 15 residues. The CDR3 bases are TGTGCCAGCATACGAACGGGACAGCAAAATGAAAAACTGTTTTTT. Its translation is CASIRTGQQNEKLFF.

This chain uses TRBV7-9 with TRBJ2-7; perhaps TRBD2 as D (5 bases). The CDR3 extends over 13 amino acids. Germline CDR1 and CDR2: SEHNR and FQNEAQ (reference sequence). The V end lost 1 base, the J end lost 7 bases, and 11 bases lay between the germline ends. CDR3 in amino acids: CASSLDGGLEQYV. The CDR3 DNA reads TGTGCCAGCAGCTTAGACGGAGGCCTAGAGCAGTACGTC.

The chain joins TRBV7-9 to TRBJ1-2, with unresolved D. Germline lookup yields CDR1 SEHNR and CDR2 FQNEAQ (reference sequence). CDR3 length: 12 residues. Trimming pared 1 base from V and 7 bases from J, leaving 7 bases between. The CDR3 loop reads CASSLVEGGYTF. For the CDR3, the DNA is TGTGCCAGCAGCTTAGTAGAGGGTGGCTACACCTTC.

This sequence joins TRBV30 and TRBJ1-2; TRBD1 matches 9 bases. This CDR3 is built from 13 residues. V dropped 4 bases and J dropped 2; count of bases not matched to a gene: 2. CDR1 and CDR2 (germline): GTSNPN, SVGIG (reference sequence). CDR3 nucleotide sequence: TGTGCCTGGAACAGGGGGCACAACTATGGCTACACCTTC. Encoded protein: CAWNRGHNYGYTF.

The sample holds a few counts of this clone. The chain uses TRBV5-4 and TRBJ1-2; D unclear. CDR3 length: 12 residues. V lost 3 bases to trimming and J lost 9 bases, with 12 bases between them. Germline V gene sequence: CDR1 SGHNT, CDR2 YYREEE (reference sequence). CDR3 residues: CASSSSDGSYTF. CDR3 nucleotide sequence: TGTGCCAGCAGCTCCTCGGACGGGAGCTACACCTTC.

This clone has only a few counts. The chain uses TRBV28 and TRBJ1-5; weak D call: TRBD1 (6 bases). V lost 3 bases and J 3 bases, leaving 12 bases between the germline ends. The germline gives CDR1 MDHEN, CDR2 SYDVKM. The CDR3 consists of 15 residues. The CDR3 protein is CASSFQGQFNQPQHF. CDR3 nucleotide sequence: TGTGCCAGCAGTTTCCAAGGACAGTTCAATCAGCCCCAGCATTTT.

J is TRBJ2-1 and V is TRBV6-1; 7 bases map to TRBD1. Per the germline V gene, CDR1 is MNHNS and CDR2 is SASEGT. The CDR3 contains 18 residues. V shed 4 bases and J 2 bases; nucleotides not matched to a gene: 14. CDR3 sequence reads: CASSGVQGQKGTYNEQFF. The CDR3 nucleotides read TGTGCCAGCAGTGGTGTCCAGGGACAGAAGGGCACCTACAATGAGCAGTTCTTC.

This sequence joins TRBV5-1 and TRBJ1-6, with TRBD1 as a possible D gene (6 bases). Germline V gene lookup returns CDR1 SGHRS and CDR2 YFSETQ. This CDR3 region has 14 residues. Trimming took off 0 bases at V and 9 bases at J, with 10 bases between the two ends. This chain's CDR3 is CASSLGQAASPLHF. The CDR3 DNA follows: TGCGCCAGCAGCTTGGGACAGGCTGCTTCACCCCTCCACTTT.

This chain connects TRBV6-1 to TRBJ1-2, with 8 bases lining up with TRBD1. V lost 2 bases, J lost 5 bases, and 4 bases stayed unmatched. The CDR3 covers 14 residues. Germline V gene data show CDR1 as MNHNS and CDR2 as SASEGT. The CDR3 sequence is CASSEPGTGYGYTF. The CDR3 DNA sequence: TGTGCCAGCAGTGAACCCGGGACAGGTTATGGCTACACCTTC.

This rearrangement joins TRBV7-2 to TRBJ1-5, with D hard to call. V gave up 1 base and J gave up 2 bases, with 6 bases separating them. CDR1 SGHTA and CDR2 FQGNSA come from the germline V gene. This CDR3 is 14 amino acids long. CDR3 sequence (DNA): TGTGCCAGCAGCTTAGTATCTGGCAATCAGCCCCAGCATTTT. It encodes CASSLVSGNQPQHF.

The chain combines TRBV10-2 with TRBJ1-1; D gene ambiguous. CDR3 size: 14 residues. Germline CDR1 reads WSHSY; CDR2 reads SAAADI. Trimming stripped 0 bases from V and 1 base from J, with 6 bases between. The CDR3 loop is CASSESRGNTEAFF. The CDR3, as DNA: TGCGCCAGCAGTGAGTCACGGGGGAACACTGAAGCTTTCTTT.

The chain joins TRBV4-3 to TRBJ2-7; 9 bases align to TRBD1. J gave up 2 bases and V 1 base, and 3 bases lay outside the gene matches. The CDR3 sequence is 15 residues long. Germline V gene lookup returns CDR1 LGHNA and CDR2 YSLEER. The CDR3, as DNA: TGCGCCAGCAGCCAAGGGACAGGGGACCCCTACGAGCAGTACTTC. This sequence encodes CASSQGTGDPYEQYF.

The rearrangement joins TRBV5-1 to TRBJ1-6, with 7 bases aligning to TRBD1. The CDR3 contains 15 residues. Germline V gives CDR1 SGHRS, CDR2 YFSETQ. Trimming took 4 bases from V and 9 from J; bases not matched to a gene: 10. Here the CDR3 reads CASSRTGPSGSPLHF. The CDR3, as DNA: TGCGCCAGCAGCAGGACAGGCCCGTCTGGTTCACCCCTCCACTTT.

The rearrangement joins TRBV5-4 to TRBJ2-1; a weak D match, TRBD2 (5 bases). Germline V gives CDR1 SGHNT, CDR2 YYREEE (reference sequence). V lost 4 bases to trimming and J lost 4 bases, with 12 bases between them. The CDR3 is 14 amino acids. CDR3 protein: CASSQLGSYNEQFF. The CDR3 DNA is TGTGCCAGCAGCCAACTAGGTAGTTACAATGAGCAGTTCTTC.

The chain employs TRBV28 and TRBJ1-6; D is ambiguous. Looked up from germline, CDR1 is MDHEN and CDR2 is SYDVKM. Trimming left V 5 bases short and J 7 bases short, with 15 bases between. The CDR3 sequence is 15 residues long. The CDR3 sequence is CASSPTTSTNSPLHF. In DNA, the CDR3 is TGTGCCAGCAGTCCAACGACAAGTACAAATTCACCCCTCCACTTT.

This clone was seen just once. V is TRBV6-5 and J is TRBJ1-5, with D uncertain. This CDR3 has 15 amino acids. V lost 0 bases to trimming and J lost 4 bases, with 10 bases between them. Per the germline V gene, CDR1 is MNHEY and CDR2 is SVGAGI. This chain's CDR3 is CASSYSGVGNQPQHF. The CDR3, as DNA: TGTGCCAGCAGTTACTCTGGAGTTGGGAATCAGCCCCAGCATTTT.